This is a list of T cell receptor beta chains from one sample in a study of T cells in Graves' hyperthyroidism and ophthalmopathy. TCRdb redid the calling of the multiplex PCR reads with MiXCR, one entry per CDR3 protein. The sample has 600,000 to 700,000 distinct CDR3 sequences; 45% are singletons. Input material: peripheral blood or thyroid tissue (not recorded which). Source of these receptors: an adult man with Graves' disease, either hyperthyroidism or ophthalmopathy (not recorded which). Both conserved end residues are part of each CDR3. D genes are given only for firm matches. Expanded clones get a size class; other rows say once, few or many, or leave the size out.

TRBJ2-5 . . TRBV2 CASSEGPDGGETQYF TGTGCCAGCAGCGAAGGTCCCGATGGAGGGGAGACCCAGTACTTC
TRBJ2-3 . TRBD1 TRBV6-5 CASSERTGGSADTQYF TGTGCCAGCAGTGAAAGGACAGGGGGCAGCGCAGATACGCAGTATTTT
TRBJ1-1 many . TRBV15 CATSGGGRVNTEAFF TGTGCCACCAGCGGTGGCGGACGGGTGAACACTGAAGCTTTCTTT
TRBJ2-7 . TRBD1 TRBV2 CASSATGTGADEQYF TGTGCCAGCAGTGCAACCGGGACAGGGGCCGACGAGCAGTACTTC
TRBJ1-5 few . TRBV20-1 CSASNRAEGGQPQHF TGCAGTGCTAGTAACAGGGCTGAGGGCGGTCAGCCCCAGCATTTT
TRBJ1-5 few TRBD1 TRBV7-8 CASSASTGTDSNQPQHF TGTGCCAGTAGTGCGTCAACCGGGACAGATAGCAATCAGCCCCAGCATTTT
TRBJ1-5 few . TRBV20-1 CSARQTARGNQPQHF TGCAGTGCTAGACAGACAGCGAGGGGCAATCAGCCCCAGCATTTT
TRBJ2-2 . . TRBV12-3/TRBV12-4 CASSPYAGTGELFF TGTGCCAGCAGTCCCTACGCAGGGACCGGGGAGCTGTTTTTT
TRBJ1-1 . . TRBV25-1 CASSLEQGWNTEAFF TGTGCCAGCAGTTTAGAACAGGGCTGGAACACTGAAGCTTTCTTT
TRBJ2-5 . . TRBV7-2 CASSTSGWGTQYF TGTGCCAGCAGCACCAGCGGTTGGGGGACCCAGTACTTC
TRBJ1-2 few . TRBV9 CASSLAKGQVTF TGTGCCAGCAGCTTGGCCAAAGGGCAGGTTACCTTC
TRBJ1-4 once . TRBV2 CARGQGIPGKLFF TGTGCCCGCGGGCAAGGGATCCCTGGAAAACTGTTTTTT
TRBJ1-2 . . TRBV5-1 CASSPRLTQGGDHTF TGCGCCAGCAGCCCCCGTCTGACACAGGGAGGAGACCACACCTTC
TRBJ1-6 many . TRBV25-1 CASSEYWHSSNSPLHF TGTGCCAGCAGTGAATACTGGCATAGCAGTAATTCACCCCTCCACTTT
TRBJ2-5 . . TRBV7-2 CALGGWETQYF TGTGCACTAGGGGGTTGGGAGACCCAGTACTTC
TRBJ1-1 many . TRBV7-3 CASSQGPMNTEAFF TGTGCCAGCAGCCAGGGACCGATGAACACTGAAGCTTTCTTT
TRBJ1-5 many TRBD1 TRBV10-3 CAISTATGDNQPQHF TGTGCCATCAGCACGGCGACAGGGGACAATCAGCCCCAGCATTTT
TRBJ1-4 . . TRBV20-1 CSARAANEKRFF TGCAGCGCTAGGGCAGCGAATGAAAAACGGTTTTTT
TRBJ1-2 . . TRBV24-1 CATSDWGATNYGYTF TGTGCCACCAGTGATTGGGGGGCGACTAACTATGGCTACACCTTC
TRBJ1-2 many TRBD1 TRBV25-1 CASTEWGQEVGYTF TGTGCCAGCACCGAATGGGGACAGGAGGTTGGCTACACCTTC
TRBJ1-1 . . TRBV5-6 CASSLDTHTEAFF TGTGCCAGCAGCTTGGATACACATACTGAAGCTTTCTTT
TRBJ2-7 . TRBD1 TRBV9 CASSGGQESYEQYF TGTGCCAGCAGCGGGGGACAGGAATCCTACGAGCAGTACTTC
TRBJ1-1 few . TRBV12-3/TRBV12-4 CASSEVGGVNTEAFF TGTGCCAGCAGTGAAGTTGGGGGTGTGAACACTGAAGCTTTCTTT
TRBJ2-7 many . TRBV20-1 CSATYEQYF TGCAGTGCTACATACGAGCAGTACTTC
TRBJ1-4 . . TRBV2 CASLTGGGNEKLFF TGTGCCAGTCTCACGGGGGGTGGTAATGAAAAACTGTTTTTT
TRBJ2-5 . . TRBV7-9 CASSLDPSWETQYF TGTGCCAGCAGCTTAGATCCTAGCTGGGAGACCCAGTACTTC
TRBJ1-6 many . TRBV28 CASSLFGGRDSPLHF TGTGCCAGCAGTTTATTCGGGGGGCGTGATTCACCCCTCCACTTT
TRBJ2-5 few . TRBV10-3 CASSDRLGTQYF TGTGCCAGCAGTGACAGGTTGGGGACCCAGTACTTC
TRBJ2-7 many . TRBV2 CASRPGTNTYEQYF TGTGCCAGCCGGCCTGGAACCAACACCTACGAGCAGTACTTC
TRBJ1-1 . TRBD1 TRBV7-9 CASSLVGTDREAFF TGTGCCAGCAGCTTAGTTGGGACAGACCGTGAAGCTTTCTTT
TRBJ1-6 . . TRBV12-3/TRBV12-4 CASSLFGDPKSSPLHF TGTGCCAGCAGTTTATTTGGGGACCCAAAAAGTTCACCCCTCCACTTT
TRBJ1-5 few TRBD1 TRBV19 CASTDRGGSSNQPQHF TGTGCCAGTACCGACAGGGGGGGATCTAGCAATCAGCCCCAGCATTTT
TRBJ1-1 few TRBD1 TRBV2 CASSLRQGSGTEAFF TGTGCCAGCAGCCTTCGACAGGGTTCGGGCACTGAAGCTTTCTTT
TRBJ1-2 few TRBD1 TRBV20-1 CSARPRTGPLYGYTF TGCAGTGCTAGACCCCGGACAGGGCCCCTCTATGGCTACACCTTC
TRBJ1-5 many . TRBV2 CASSTGRDSNQPQHF TGTGCCAGCAGTACAGGGCGGGATAGCAATCAGCCCCAGCATTTT